The present entry profiles one TCR beta chain with its context. The data originate from a study of blood T cell repertoires in COVID-19. Study as a whole: Specimens from acute and convalescent COVID-19 originated in the United States, Italy and Spain. T cells, B-cell-depleted T cells, or PBMCs supplied cDNA or gDNA.

Per the study methods: Cell counts per sample came from amplifying reference gene primers. Produced via immunoSEQ multiplex PCR; TCRdb's table is partial and in-frame only. That table is the source of V, J and clone size, and D and trimming were worked out from the DNA. The table has fewer than 60,000 clones, approximately 82% seen once. V shed 5 bases and J shed 1 base, with 14 bases lying between them. Germline V lookup: CDR1 SGHTA, CDR2 FQGNSA. This CDR3 comprises 16 residues. The rearrangement joins TRBV7-2 to TRBJ2-2, with D possibly TRBD2 on 6 matching bases. Sequencing was performed on peripheral blood. The source of this sequence is a man aged 60-69 years with acute or convalescent COVID-19. This chain's CDR3 is CASSPPRGENTGELFF. In nucleotides, the CDR3 is TGTGCCAGCAGCCCCCCCCGCGGGGAGAACACCGGGGAGCTGTTTTTT.